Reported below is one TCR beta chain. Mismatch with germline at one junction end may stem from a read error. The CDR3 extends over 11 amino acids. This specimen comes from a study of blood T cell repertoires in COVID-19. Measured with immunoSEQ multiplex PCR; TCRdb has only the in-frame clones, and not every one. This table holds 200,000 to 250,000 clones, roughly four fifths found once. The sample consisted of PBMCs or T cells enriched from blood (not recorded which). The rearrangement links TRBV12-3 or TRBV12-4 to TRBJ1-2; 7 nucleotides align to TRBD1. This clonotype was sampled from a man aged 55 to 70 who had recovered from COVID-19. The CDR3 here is CASGSEPGQTF. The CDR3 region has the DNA TGTGCCAGCGGTTCTGAACCGGGACAGACGTTC.